Listed here are 14 T cell receptor beta chains from one sample, sequenced in a study of beta chain features in type 1 diabetes. General study points: People with Type 1 diabetes carried modestly yet significantly shorter TCRB CDR3s in all four CD4+ subsets.

The antigens of these receptors remain unknown. All of the isolated RNA was reverse transcribed, so expressed TCRB transcripts were sequenced. Profiling relied on immunoSEQ multiplex PCR, and the TCRdb table lists in-frame clones only, not all of them. The sample has a few hundred thousand clones; about a tenth are singletons. Sequencing was performed on naive CD4+ T cells from blood. The receptors originated from a young man with type 1 diabetes.

In this sample, this clone turned up a few times. The chain combines TRBV4-3 with TRBJ1-4; tentatively, D is TRBD1 (6 bases). The germline V and J ends were trimmed by 0 bases and 6 bases, with 11 bases remaining between them. Germline CDR1 reads LGHNA; CDR2 reads YSLEER. The CDR3 has 15 residues. CDR3 in DNA: TGCGCCAGCAGCCAAGACTGGGGGCCGGATGAAAAACTGTTTTTT. It specifies CASSQDWGPDEKLFF.

This clone appeared a few times. This CDR3 is CSVEVSGGAERQFF. CDR3 coding DNA: TGCAGCGTTGAAGTTAGCGGGGGGGCCGAGCGCCAGTTCTTC. The chain joins TRBV29-1 to TRBJ2-1, with 11 bases that match TRBD2. Germline assignment: CDR1 SQVTM and CDR2 ANQGSEA. The CDR3 runs 14 residues. Trimming at V came to 1 base and at J to 13 bases, leaving 9 bases not matched to a gene.

There are a few counts of this clone. The chain combines TRBV28 with TRBJ2-3, with 9 bases aligning to TRBD1. With 6 bases clipped from V and 6 bases from J, the junction kept 10 bases outside the gene matches. Germline V gene sequence: CDR1 MDHEN, CDR2 SYDVKM. The CDR3 has 15 residues. The CDR3 DNA is TGTGCCAGCAGCAGCGGACAGGGGAGGTCGGATACGCAGTATTTT. This translates into CASSSGQGRSDTQYF.

There are a few counts of this clone. The CDR3 reads CASSPLTGRYGYTF. The CDR3 DNA reads as TGTGCCAGCTCACCTTTGACAGGGCGCTATGGCTACACCTTC. The gene calls are TRBV18 and TRBJ1-2; TRBD1 matches 7 bases. This CDR3 is built from 14 residues. Germline CDR1 and CDR2: KGHSH and LQKENI. V shed 3 bases, J shed 4 bases, and the junction held 5 bases outside the gene matches.

This chain links TRBV5-1 with TRBJ2-2; D ambiguous. V was pared by 1 base and J by 0 bases, with 7 bases between. This CDR3 has 15 residues. CDR1 and CDR2 from the germline V gene are SGHRS and YFSETQ. The CDR3 coding sequence is TGCGCCAGCAGCTTGACTCACCCGAACACCGGGGAGCTGTTTTTT. It specifies CASSLTHPNTGELFF. The entire variable domain, with the rest obtained from reference TRBV5-1 and TRBJ2-2, is as follows: KAGVTQTPRYLIKTRGQQVTLSCSPISGHRSVSWYQQTPGQGLQFLFEYFSETQRNKGNFPGRFSGRQFSNSRSEMNVSTLELGDSALYLCASSLTHPNTGELFFGEGSRLTVL.

This clone has just a few counts. The J gene is TRBJ2-2, the V gene TRBV5-1; D is undetermined. The CDR3 runs 12 residues. Germline V gene lookup returns CDR1 SGHRS and CDR2 YFSETQ. Trimming stripped 4 bases from V and 5 bases from J, with 6 bases between. The DNA of the CDR3 is TGCGCCAGCAGCCGCGGAACCGGGGAGCTGTTTTTT. It translates to CASSRGTGELFF.

The chain couples TRBV4-2 to TRBJ2-3; 7 nucleotides align to TRBD1. Germline V gene sequence: CDR1 LGHNA, CDR2 YNFKEQ. V was pared by 4 bases and J by 3 bases, with 22 bases of the junction left unmatched. The CDR3 runs to 20 residues. The CDR3, as DNA: TGTGCCAGCAGCCTCATCCGACAGGGAGAAGGTGTGGGGGCAACAGATACGCAGTATTTT. Residues: CASSLIRQGEGVGATDTQYF.

There are a few counts of this clone. The CDR3 coding sequence is TGTGCCAGCAGCCTTGGGACTAGCGGGGCCGCCCAGAAGACCCAGTACTTC. Its protein is CASSLGTSGAAQKTQYF. The V and J genes are TRBV5-4 and TRBJ2-5; 13 positions agree with TRBD2. Germline V lookup: CDR1 SGHNT, CDR2 YYREEE (reference sequence). This CDR3 spans 17 amino acids. Losses at the gene ends were 4 bases for V and 6 bases for J; bases not matched to a gene: 12.

The gene calls are TRBV7-2 and TRBJ2-7; TRBD1 agrees at 8 bases. Germline loops: CDR1 SGHTA, CDR2 FQGNSA. The J segment lost 2 bases and the V segment lost 2 bases, leaving 2 bases of the junction unmatched. The CDR3 covers 14 residues. The CDR3: CASSLWDRTYEQYF. As DNA, the CDR3 is TGTGCCAGCAGCTTATGGGACAGGACCTACGAGCAGTACTTC.

This clone showed up just a few times. The chain has TRBV6-6 and TRBJ2-7, with D perhaps matching TRBD2 (6 bases). Trimming shortened V by 5 bases and J by 7 bases, and 18 bases separated the two germline ends. This CDR3 has 14 residues. Germline V gives CDR1 MNHNY, CDR2 SVGAGI (reference sequence). The CDR3 DNA reads as TGTGCCAGCAGTCAAGGGACTCCCTTAGGGGAGCAGTACTTC. Translating gives CASSQGTPLGEQYF.

This clone was detected only a few times. The chain has TRBV7-9 and TRBJ1-1, with a weak D call TRBD1 (6 bases). Germline V CDR1 and CDR2: SEHNR, FQNEAQ (reference sequence). Deletions cut 3 bases from V and 4 bases from J, with 12 bases between. The CDR3 totals 14 residues. CDR3 bases: TGTGCCAGCAGCTTTGGGGGCGCGAGCACTGAAGCTTTCTTT. Its protein is CASSFGGASTEAFF.

The gene calls are TRBV11-2 and TRBJ2-1, with D perhaps matching TRBD2 (5 bases). CDR1 and CDR2 from the germline V gene are SGHAT and FQNNGV. V was shortened by 7 bases and J by 4 bases, with 14 bases between the two germline ends. The CDR3 is 14 residues long. For the CDR3, the DNA is TGTGCCAGCATCCCCGAGACTACATACAATGAGCAGTTCTTC. Translation: CASIPETTYNEQFF.

J is TRBJ2-1 and V is TRBV2; a weak D match, TRBD2 (6 bases). This CDR3 comprises 13 residues. Germline V gene data show CDR1 as SNHLY and CDR2 as FYNNEI. The ends were cut back, 3 bases at V and 10 bases at J, with 13 bases in the middle. CDR3 nucleotide sequence: TGTGCCAGCAGTGAGTTCTCTGCGGGGGAGCAGTTCTTC. It translates to CASSEFSAGEQFF.

There are a few counts of this clone. The chain is built from TRBV18 and TRBJ2-7; possibly TRBD1 for D (5 bases). Germline V CDR1 and CDR2: KGHSH, LQKENI. This CDR3 contains 13 residues. V lost 2 bases, J lost 2 bases, and 7 bases lay in between. Here the CDR3 DNA reads TGTGCCAGCTCACCAGTCAGGGCCTACGAGCAGTACTTC. Its protein is CASSPVRAYEQYF.